This entry lists 11 T cell receptor beta chains sequenced from one sample in a study of blood T cells in healthy people across ages. A second PCR of about 7 to 11 cycles used a sample-barcoded 5' primer and a J-beta primer mix. TCRdb analysed the 5' RACE reads with MiXCR anew, one entry per CDR3 protein. Of about 1,400,000 distinct CDR3 sequences in the sample, around two fifths were seen once. Sequenced input: blood. These receptors were obtained from a woman aged 18-30 years in good health.

The J gene is TRBJ2-1, the V gene TRBV18; 9 bases map to TRBD2. CDR3 length equals 17 residues. The V gene end was trimmed by 2 bases and the J gene end by 5 bases; junction bases not matched to a gene: 10. CDR1 is KGHSH, CDR2 LQKENI, per germline. The CDR3 DNA sequence: TGTGCCAGCTCACCATGGGTACCGGGACTAGCCAACAATGAGCAGTTCTTC. As protein: CASSPWVPGLANNEQFF.

The chain couples TRBV20-1 to TRBJ2-3, with TRBD2 matching over 7 bases. Germline V gene lookup returns CDR1 DFQATT and CDR2 SNEGSKA (reference sequence). The J segment lost 3 bases and the V segment lost 0 bases, leaving 6 bases of the junction unmatched. The CDR3 has 15 residues. CDR3 in DNA: TGCAGTGCTAGAGACCTCGGGGGGAGAACAGATACGCAGTATTTT. Protein product: CSARDLGGRTDTQYF.

The rearrangement joins TRBV5-1 to TRBJ1-1; 12 bases line up with TRBD1. J gave up 1 base and V 4 bases, and 5 bases lay outside the gene matches. The CDR3 has 16 amino acids. Germline V gene data show CDR1 as SGHRS and CDR2 as YFSETQ. The CDR3 bases are TGCGCCAGCAGCCCCGGGGACAGGGGGCGGAACACTGAAGCTTTCTTT. It specifies CASSPGDRGRNTEAFF. Full variable domain (outside the CDR3, taken from reference TRBV5-1 and TRBJ1-1): KAGVTQTPRYLIKTRGQQVTLSCSPISGHRSVSWYQQTPGQGLQFLFEYFSETQRNKGNFPGRFSGRQFSNSRSEMNVSTLELGDSALYLCASSPGDRGRNTEAFFGQGTRLTVV.

Only a few counts were recorded for this clonotype. V usage is TRBV20-1 and J usage is TRBJ2-7; 15 bases agree with TRBD2. Germline assignment: CDR1 DFQATT and CDR2 SNEGSKA (reference sequence). V lost 5 bases, J lost 6 bases, and 2 bases stayed unmatched. The CDR3 length is 13 residues. CDR3 sequence reads: CSASGLAGGEQYF. DNA of the CDR3: TGCAGTGCTTCGGGACTAGCGGGAGGCGAGCAGTACTTC.

The V call is TRBV21-1, the J call TRBJ1-5; no check of the table's D call, TRBD1, against the DNA was made. TRBV21-1 has pseudogene status. The CDR3 runs 17 residues. Here the CDR3 DNA reads TGTGCCAGCAGAGTCAAATATGTCCAATCGAGCAATCAGCCCCAGCATTTT. Protein: CASRVKYVQSSNQPQHF.

A few counts support this clonotype. The chain links TRBV14 to TRBJ1-2; weak D call: TRBD1 (5 bases). The CDR3 has 14 residues. Per the germline V gene, CDR1 is SGHDN and CDR2 is FVKESK. Between the trimmed V and J ends, which lost 1 base and 6 bases, there was a span of 12 bases. CDR3 residues: CASSQVAGPHGYTF. The CDR3 DNA reads as TGTGCCAGCAGCCAAGTAGCGGGGCCCCATGGCTACACCTTC.

Written as DNA, the CDR3 is TGTGCCAGCAGTCGGGCTAGCGCTGGGTCCTACGAGCAGTACTTC. The encoded protein is CASSRASAGSYEQYF. The J gene is TRBJ2-7, the V gene TRBV6-5; a weak D match, TRBD2 (6 bases). The V end was cut by 5 bases, the J end by 1 base, with 15 bases between. The germline gives CDR1 MNHEY, CDR2 SVGAGI. The CDR3 spans 15 residues.

This clonotype turned up a few times. V and J are TRBV4-1 and TRBJ2-1, with 8 bases that match TRBD2. This CDR3 is built from 17 residues. Trimming cost V 0 bases and J 1 base; bases outside gene matches: 5. Germline loops: CDR1 MGHRA, CDR2 YSYEKL. This chain's CDR3 is CASSQDQASGSYNEQFF. CDR3 in DNA: TGCGCCAGCAGCCAAGACCAGGCTAGCGGGTCCTACAATGAGCAGTTCTTC.

The rearrangement uses TRBV30 and TRBJ2-1; 15 bases line up with TRBD2. Gene TRBJ2-7 matches the end of the DNA better, so the J call may be wrong. Germline loops: CDR1 GTSNPN, CDR2 SVGIG (reference sequence). The CDR3 extends over 20 amino acids. CDR3 bases: TGTGCCTGGAGCGGCGGGACTAGCGGGGGGTACACTAGCTCCTACAATGAGCAGTACTTC. Translating it yields CAWSGGTSGGYTSSYNEQYF.

About this clonotype itself: No conserved phenylalanine or tryptophan is present at the end of the CDR3, so a read error is the likely explanation. The chain links TRBV11-2 to TRBJ1-2, with a tentative D call TRBD1 (5 bases). This CDR3 spans 13 amino acids. Trimming pared 5 bases from V and 1 base from J, leaving 8 bases between. Germline V gene lookup returns CDR1 SGHAT and CDR2 FQNNGV. CDR3 amino acids: CASSPGLNYGYTY. The CDR3 region has the DNA TGTGCCAGCAGCCCGGGACTTAACTATGGCTACACCTAC.

This chain connects TRBV28 to TRBJ2-1; TRBD2 matches 12 bases. Trimming at V came to 3 bases and at J to 9 bases, leaving 12 bases not matched to a gene. This CDR3 has 17 residues. Germline V gives CDR1 MDHEN, CDR2 SYDVKM. CDR3 in DNA: TGTGCCAGCAGTTTGTATAGGTCTAGCGGGGGGGCAGGTGAGCAGTTCTTC. This translates into CASSLYRSSGGAGEQFF.